This TCR beta chain was identified in a study of T cells in Graves' hyperthyroidism and ophthalmopathy. Study findings and constraints: Blood also carried most thyroid clonotypes expanded above 0.001.

Regions amplified from RNA transcripts were the TCR beta CDR3 regions. TCR CDR3 underwent first-round RT-PCR with the HTBI primer set. MiXCR, applied by TCRdb to the multiplex PCR reads, yields one record per CDR3 protein. Seen here are around 300,000 distinct CDR3 sequences, 22% observed once, and the top ten hold around 62%. Trimming removed 1 base from V and 0 bases from J, with 9 bases in between. This CDR3 spans 15 amino acids. CDR1 is KGHSH, CDR2 LQKENI, per germline. Clinical symptoms, serum thyroxine, TRAb, thyroid ultrasound and orbital computed tomography informed diagnoses. Only a few counts were recorded for this clonotype. Its antigen is unknown.

V is TRBV18 and J is TRBJ1-1; no definite D call. The TCR originated in a man aged 30-40 years with Graves' ophthalmopathy. The sample was blood. DNA of the CDR3: TGTGCCAGCTCACCACGAATCGACATGAACACTGAAGCTTTCTTT. Protein product: CASSPRIDMNTEAFF.